A selection of T cell receptor beta chains follows, all from one sample in a study of early T cells in non-severe SARS-CoV-2 infection. TCRdb independently ran MiXCR on the 5' RACE reads; one entry per CDR3 protein. The table lists 60,000 to 70,000 distinct CDR3 sequences, around 4.7% of them singletons. Material for sequencing was whole blood. These receptor sequences come from an adult who was a healthcare worker with PCR-confirmed SARS-CoV-2 infection or an uninfected control (not recorded which). Both conserved end residues are part of each CDR3. The D gene is left open where the match is weak. Not every row has a clone size; where given, it reads once, few, many or a size class.

v_gene	j_gene	d_gene	abundance	CDR3nt	CDR3aa
TRBV7-9	TRBJ2-1	.	.	TGTGCCAGCAGCTTAGTCCTAGCAGGGTACAATGAGCAGTTCTTC	CASSLVLAGYNEQFF
TRBV4-3	TRBJ2-1	.	many	TGCGCCAGCAGCCAAGATGAGGGCAGGAAGCAGTTCTTC	CASSQDEGRKQFF
TRBV10-3	TRBJ2-7	.	many	TGTGCCATCCTAAGGGGGGGGACAGAGGTCTCCGAGCAGTACTTC	CAILRGGTEVSEQYF
TRBV10-3	TRBJ2-3	.	many	TGTGCCATCAGCCCCGGGAGAGGGTTGAGCACAGATACGCAGTATTTT	CAISPGRGLSTDTQYF
TRBV5-1	TRBJ2-5	.	many	TGCGCCAGCAGCTTGGAAGAGACCCAGTACTTC	CASSLEETQYF
TRBV7-2	TRBJ2-1	TRBD2	many	TGTGCCAGCAGCCCTACCCAGCGGGGAGACAATGAGCAGTTCTTC	CASSPTQRGDNEQFF
TRBV5-1	TRBJ2-1	TRBD2	many	TGCGCCAGCAGCTTGGCCTCTCCAGCGGGGGTTTACAATGAGCAGTTCTTC	CASSLASPAGVYNEQFF
TRBV6-2/TRBV6-3	TRBJ2-1	TRBD1	many	TGTGCCAGCATCTTACGTACAGGGGCCCCCAATGAGCAGTTCTTC	CASILRTGAPNEQFF
TRBV29-1	TRBJ2-1	.	.	TGCAGCGTCACCCCTGAGGCGGCGGGTAAGATCTTC	CSVTPEAAGKIF
TRBV9	TRBJ2-3	.	many	TGTGCCAGCAGCTTTCGAAGCGGGAGCACAGATACGCAGTATTTT	CASSFRSGSTDTQYF
TRBV7-8	TRBJ2-7	.	few	TGTGCCAGCAGCTTAGCCTTCGACGAGCAGTACTTC	CASSLAFDEQYF
TRBV11-2	TRBJ2-1	TRBD2	few	TGTGCCAGCAGCACGGGACTAGCGGGGAATGAGCAGTTCTTC	CASSTGLAGNEQFF
TRBV5-1	TRBJ2-1	TRBD2	many	TGCGCCAGCAGCTTGTTTGGCAATACCGGGACTAGGACCGCCCCAGAGCAGTTCTTC	CASSLFGNTGTRTAPEQFF
TRBV6-2/TRBV6-3	TRBJ2-1	.	few	TGTGCCAGCAGTTACCCCAAGGGATCGGGCATCAATGAGCAGTTCTTC	CASSYPKGSGINEQFF
TRBV6-2/TRBV6-3	TRBJ1-1	.	many	TGTGCCAGCAGGGTAATCGGGTGGAACACTGAAGCTTTCTTT	CASRVIGWNTEAFF
TRBV18	TRBJ2-5	.	few	TGTGCCAGCTCACCATTGCGTGGAGCAAACCAAGAGACCCAGTACTTC	CASSPLRGANQETQYF
TRBV14	TRBJ2-2	.	.	TGTGCCAGCAGCCCCATCGTTCCCGGGGAGCTGTTTTTT	CASSPIVPGELFF
TRBV19	TRBJ2-2	.	many	TGTGCCAGTACCAAAAGGGCAGGGACGAACACCGGGGAGCTGTTTTTT	CASTKRAGTNTGELFF
TRBV11-2	TRBJ1-1	.	few	TGTGCCAGCAGCTTAAAAGGCCGCACTGAAGCTTTCTTT	CASSLKGRTEAFF
TRBV10-3	TRBJ1-3	.	many	TGTGCCATCAACCCCGCCGGCGATGTAAACACCATATATTTT	CAINPAGDVNTIYF
TRBV7-9	TRBJ1-1	.	many	TGTGCCAGCAGCTTATCCTGGGGGGCTGAAGCTTTCTTT	CASSLSWGAEAFF
TRBV20-1	TRBJ2-7	.	many	TGCAGTGCCCCGGACGGGTACGAGCAGTACTTC	CSAPDGYEQYF
TRBV7-9	TRBJ2-5	.	many	TGTGCCAGCAGCCCGCCGGGCCCCCAAGAGACCCAGTACTTC	CASSPPGPQETQYF
TRBV7-6	TRBJ2-1	TRBD1	.	TGTGCCAGCAGCTTTATTAGACAGGGGGCCGTTGAGCAGTTCTTC	CASSFIRQGAVEQFF
TRBV7-3	TRBJ2-7	TRBD2	many	TGTGCCAGCAGCGCAAGCGGGAGGGCCGGCGAGCAGTACTTC	CASSASGRAGEQYF
TRBV13	TRBJ2-3	TRBD2	many	TGTGCCAGCAGCCCATCCCTTGGCGGGAGACGGACAGATACGCAGTATTTT	CASSPSLGGRRTDTQYF
TRBV18	TRBJ1-2	TRBD1	few	TGTGCCAGCTCAACCGACCGGGACAGCCTCTATGGCTACACCTTC	CASSTDRDSLYGYTF
TRBV7-2	TRBJ2-5	.	many	TGTGCCAGCAGCGCGCGACCCTTACCCACCCAAGAGACCCAGTACTTC	CASSARPLPTQETQYF
TRBV5-1	TRBJ2-5	TRBD2	few	TGCGCCAGCAGCTCCCGACTAGCGGGAGTTGTGGAGACCCAGTACTTC	CASSSRLAGVVETQYF
TRBV30	TRBJ2-2	.	few	TGTGCCTGCAGCTTACGAGACACCGGGGAGCTGTTTTTT	CACSLRDTGELFF
TRBV30	TRBJ2-5	.	many	TGTGCCTGGAGTTATGGTCCGGAGACCCAGTACTTC	CAWSYGPETQYF
TRBV6-1	TRBJ2-1	.	many	TGTGCCAGCAGGTATTACAATGAGCAGTTCTTC	CASRYYNEQFF
TRBV11-2	TRBJ2-3	.	many	TGTGCCAGCAGCTTAGTGGATAGCACAGATACGCAGTATTTT	CASSLVDSTDTQYF
TRBV27	TRBJ1-3	.	many	TGTGCCAGCAGTCGCTCAGTCTCTGGAAACACCATATATTTT	CASSRSVSGNTIYF
TRBV10-1	TRBJ2-1	.	few	TGCGCCAGCAGTGAGTCCCCCGGAGGGGACAATGAGCAGTTCTTC	CASSESPGGDNEQFF
TRBV28	TRBJ2-1	.	many	TGTGCCAGCAGTCCCACTAAGATCAACAATGAGCAGTTCTTC	CASSPTKINNEQFF
TRBV5-1	TRBJ2-2	TRBD1	many	TGCGCCAGCAGCTTTCAGGGGGCGAGCACCGGGGAGCTGTTTTTT	CASSFQGASTGELFF
TRBV7-9	TRBJ2-1	TRBD2	few	TGTGCCAGCAGCTTTCCGGGAGGCAATGAGCAGTTCTTC	CASSFPGGNEQFF
TRBV20-1	TRBJ2-7	TRBD2	many	TGCAGTGCTAGAGATCAAAGCGGGAGACTGAGCAGCGAGCAGTACTTC	CSARDQSGRLSSEQYF
TRBV20-1	TRBJ2-5	TRBD2	many	TGCAGTGCTAGAGATCTGGCGGGAGTTTCCGAGACCCAGTACTTC	CSARDLAGVSETQYF
TRBV5-1	TRBJ1-1	.	few	TGCGCCAGCAGCCGAGACAACCCGAACTTTGAAGCTTTCTTT	CASSRDNPNFEAFF
TRBV12-3/TRBV12-4	TRBJ1-2	.	few	TGTGCCAGCAGTTCCCCGGGAAGAGGCAACTATGGCTACACCTTC	CASSSPGRGNYGYTF
TRBV7-9	TRBJ1-1	.	many	TGTGCCAGCATGGTGGAGGTCGCTGAAGCTTTCTTT	CASMVEVAEAFF
TRBV2	TRBJ2-7	.	many	TGTGCCAGCAGCCAGGGGCAGGCCTCCTACGAGCAGTACTTC	CASSQGQASYEQYF
TRBV6-6	TRBJ1-4	TRBD1	many	TGTGCCAGCATCTCGGGCCCGAACAGGGGGTACGAAAAACTGTTTTTT	CASISGPNRGYEKLFF
TRBV11-2	TRBJ2-7	.	few	TGTGCCAGCAGCCTGGACCGAGATACCTACGAGCAGTACTTC	CASSLDRDTYEQYF
TRBV29-1	TRBJ1-2	TRBD1	many	TGCAGCGACGAGGACAGGCGAGGGAATGGCTACACCTTC	CSDEDRRGNGYTF
TRBV19	TRBJ1-5	.	many	TGTGCCAGTAACGCGGGACATAACAATCAGCCCCAGCATTTT	CASNAGHNNQPQHF
TRBV6-1	TRBJ1-5	.	many	TGTGCCAGCAGTGGTATGCTAAATCAGCCCCAGCATTTT	CASSGMLNQPQHF
TRBV3-1	TRBJ1-2	TRBD1	many	TGTGCCAGCAGCCAAGATCAGGCAGGGGGTCGTGGCTACACCTTC	CASSQDQAGGRGYTF